One sample yielded the 20 T cell receptor beta chains listed below, sequenced in a study of T cell responses to AZD1222 COVID-19 vaccine. Produced via immunoSEQ multiplex PCR; TCRdb's table is partial and in-frame only. Counted here are over 150,000 clones, approximately 86% occurring once; the ten biggest clones make up approximately 10%. Sequencing was performed on peripheral blood, taken 28 days after the second AZD1222 dose. The receptor set was obtained from an adult who received the AZD1222 COVID-19 vaccine.

The chain recombines TRBV2 with TRBJ1-5; D remains unclear. This CDR3 is built from 15 residues. V was pared by 0 bases and J by 6 bases, with 12 bases between. Germline V CDR1 and CDR2: SNHLY, FYNNEI. Here the CDR3 DNA reads TGTGCCAGCAGTGAAGCGCGCAGATCCGGTCAGCCCCAGCATTTT. Translating gives CASSEARRSGQPQHF.

This chain connects TRBV5-4 to TRBJ2-1; 9 positions agree with TRBD2. The germline CDR1 and CDR2 sequences are SGHNT and YYREEE (reference sequence). The CDR3 has 15 residues. The V gene end was trimmed by 0 bases and the J gene end by 8 bases; junction bases not matched to a gene: 6. The CDR3 nucleotides are TGTGCCAGCAGCTTGGATGCGGGGGGGCAATATGAGCAGTTCTTC. It yields the protein CASSLDAGGQYEQFF.

V gene TRBV5-4 combines with J gene TRBJ2-7; D perhaps matches TRBD1 (7 bases). This CDR3 is built from 15 residues. Trimming removed 3 bases from V and 3 bases from J, with 16 bases in between. Germline V lookup: CDR1 SGHNT, CDR2 YYREEE (reference sequence). The CDR3 sequence: CASSSGGTVGYEQYF. For the CDR3, the DNA is TGTGCCAGCAGCTCGGGCGGGACAGTAGGCTACGAGCAGTACTTC.

The gene calls are TRBV19 and TRBJ2-7; 7 nucleotides agree with TRBD1. The J segment lost 4 bases and the V segment lost 7 bases, leaving 1 base of the junction unmatched. Germline-derived CDR1 and CDR2 are LNHDA and SQIVND (reference sequence). The CDR3 has 11 amino acids. In DNA, the CDR3 is TGTGCCAGTAAGGGGGCTTACGAGCAGTACTTC. This translates into CASKGAYEQYF.

The chain links TRBV7-9 to TRBJ2-7; TRBD1 aligns across 8 bases. CDR3 size: 17 residues. Germline CDR1 SEHNR, CDR2 FQNEAQ (reference sequence). V gave up 5 bases and J gave up 0 bases; unmatched junction bases: 12. CDR3 in DNA: TGTGCCAGCAGCGTCCTCAGGGGGCGAGGGTCCTCCTACGAGCAGTACTTC. Its translation: CASSVLRGRGSSYEQYF.

The J gene is TRBJ2-2, the V gene TRBV7-9; TRBD1 matches at 7 bases. After removal of 0 bases from V and 7 bases from J, the junction contained 2 bases not matched to a gene. Germline loops: CDR1 SEHNR, CDR2 FQNEAQ (reference sequence). The CDR3 is made up of 14 amino acids. The chain's CDR3 is CASSLAGGGGELFF. CDR3 nucleotides: TGTGCCAGCAGCTTAGCAGGGGGCGGCGGGGAGCTGTTTTTT. Combining the CDR3 with reference TRBV7-9 and TRBJ2-2 gives the whole variable domain DTGVSQNPRHKITKRGQNVTFRCDPISEHNRLYWYRQTLGQGPEFLTYFQNEAQLEKSRLLSDRFSAERPKGSFSTLEIQRTEQGDSAMYLCASSLAGGGGELFFGEGSRLTVL.

The V call is TRBV5-5, the J call TRBJ2-7; D gene ambiguous. Looked up from germline, CDR1 is SGHKS and CDR2 is YYEKEE (reference sequence). Trimming removed 4 bases from V and 4 bases from J, with 12 bases in between. The CDR3 length is 13 residues. The CDR3, as DNA: TGTGCCAGCAGCACCGAAGGCCTTTACGAGCAGTACTTC. Translated: CASSTEGLYEQYF.

This chain joins TRBV5-1 and TRBJ2-7; 8 nucleotides agree with TRBD1. From germline, CDR1 is SGHRS and CDR2 YFSETQ. Trimming at V came to 0 bases and at J to 1 base, leaving 6 bases not matched to a gene. The CDR3 contains 16 residues. For the CDR3, the DNA is TGCGCCAGCAGCTTGGGGGGCGACAGGGGATCCTACGAGCAGTACTTC. It encodes CASSLGGDRGSYEQYF.

V and J are TRBV19 and TRBJ2-1; D is perhaps TRBD1 or TRBD2 (7 bases each). Germline CDR1 LNHDA, CDR2 SQIVND (reference sequence). This CDR3 contains 15 residues. The V end was cut by 6 bases, the J end by 7 bases, with 19 bases between. The CDR3 DNA reads as TGTGCCAGTAGCTCCCAGGGGGGGGTTAGGAATGAGCAGTTCTTC. Translating gives CASSSQGGVRNEQFF.

The V and J genes are TRBV5-4 and TRBJ1-1, with D unresolved. V was trimmed by 0 bases and J by 1 base, leaving 7 bases between them. The CDR3 totals 14 residues. Germline lookup yields CDR1 SGHNT and CDR2 YYREEE (reference sequence). The chain's CDR3 is CASSLVDRNTEAFF. The DNA of the CDR3 is TGTGCCAGCAGCTTGGTAGATAGGAACACTGAAGCTTTCTTT.

V gene TRBV9 combines with J gene TRBJ1-3; D is unclear. V lost 0 bases to trimming and J lost 0 bases, with 10 bases between them. This CDR3 has 16 residues. The germline V gene encodes CDR1 SGDLS and CDR2 YYNGEE. In DNA form, the CDR3 reads TGTGCCAGCAGCGTAGGGTCTGTAAGCTCTGGAAACACCATATATTTT. The encoded protein is CASSVGSVSSGNTIYF.

J is TRBJ2-1 and V is TRBV19; D perhaps matches TRBD2 (6 bases). Between the trimmed V and J ends, which lost 4 bases and 3 bases, there was a span of 16 bases. Germline assignment: CDR1 LNHDA and CDR2 SQIVND (reference sequence). The CDR3 is made up of 16 amino acids. The CDR3 protein is CASSTAAGTYYNEQFF. DNA of the CDR3: TGTGCCAGTAGTACGGCCGCCGGGACTTACTACAATGAGCAGTTCTTC.

V and J are TRBV5-6 and TRBJ2-7; D is perhaps TRBD1 (5 bases). Germline lookup yields CDR1 SGHDT and CDR2 YYEEEE. CDR3 size: 15 residues. V was shortened by 2 bases and J by 0 bases, with 12 bases between the two germline ends. The CDR3 protein is CASSFPGFSSYEQYF. The CDR3 nucleotides are TGTGCCAGCAGCTTCCCAGGGTTTAGCTCCTACGAGCAGTACTTC.

The rearrangement joins TRBV2 to TRBJ2-7; tentatively, D is TRBD1 (5 bases). Looked up from germline, CDR1 is SNHLY and CDR2 is FYNNEI. With 6 bases removed from V and 2 bases from J, the gap between germline ends came to 11 bases. CDR3 length: 13 amino acids. The CDR3 is CASRSTVAYEQYF. CDR3 nucleotide sequence: TGTGCCAGCAGATCGACAGTGGCCTACGAGCAGTACTTC. The variable domain in full, with the rest retrieved from reference TRBV2 and TRBJ2-7, is EPEVTQTPSHQVTQMGQEVILRCVPISNHLYFYWYRQILGQKVEFLVSFYNNEISEKSEIFDDQFSVERPDGSNFTLKIRSTKLEDSAMYFCASRSTVAYEQYFGPGTRLTVT.

The table lists this clone with a count of one. The chain combines TRBV5-1 with TRBJ2-5; TRBD2 matches at 15 bases. The CDR3 runs to 17 residues. Germline CDR1 SGHRS, CDR2 YFSETQ. V shed 4 bases and J 1 base; nucleotides not matched to a gene: 5. CDR3 amino acids: CASSTGLAGGVQETQYF. CDR3 DNA: TGCGCCAGCAGCACGGGACTAGCGGGGGGAGTCCAAGAGACCCAGTACTTC.

The chain couples TRBV19 to TRBJ1-6; no clear D. This CDR3 spans 18 amino acids. Germline loops: CDR1 LNHDA, CDR2 SQIVND (reference sequence). The V end lost 7 bases, the J end lost 0 bases, and 19 bases lay between the germline ends. The CDR3 spells CASTLTWEGGSYNSPLHF. DNA for the CDR3: TGTGCCAGTACCCTGACCTGGGAAGGCGGCTCCTATAATTCACCCCTCCACTTT.

The chain links TRBV19 to TRBJ2-3, with D possibly matching TRBD1 (5 bases). Germline V gene sequence: CDR1 LNHDA, CDR2 SQIVND (reference sequence). V gave up 5 bases and J gave up 5 bases, with 11 bases separating them. This CDR3 has 13 residues. The CDR3 region has the DNA TGTGCCAGTAGTGAGCAGGGTAAAGATACGCAGTATTTT. This encodes CASSEQGKDTQYF.

V and J are TRBV5-5 and TRBJ1-4; D gene uncertain. This CDR3 region has 14 residues. V was pared by 2 bases and J by 2 bases, with 7 bases between. The germline V gene encodes CDR1 SGHKS and CDR2 YYEKEE (reference sequence). CDR3 DNA: TGTGCCAGCAGCTTAGGCGGGACTAATGAAAAACTGTTTTTT. Its protein product is CASSLGGTNEKLFF.

This clone was found once. The rearrangement links TRBV6-5 to TRBJ1-2; the match to TRBD1 covers 11 bases. CDR1 MNHEY and CDR2 SVGAGI come from the germline V gene. The CDR3 loop spans 15 amino acids. V trimming: 2 bases; J trimming: 6 bases; junction bases outside the gene matches: 5. DNA for the CDR3: TGTGCCAGCAGTTACGGGGACAGGGGGTTTGATGGCTACACCTTC. This sequence encodes CASSYGDRGFDGYTF.

V is TRBV6-2 or TRBV6-3 and J is TRBJ2-1; 12 nucleotides line up with TRBD2. Germline loops: CDR1 MNHEY, CDR2 SVGEGT. J lost 8 bases, V lost 5 bases, and 10 bases had no gene match. This CDR3 is built from 16 residues. CDR3 region: CASSDPTSGGGDEQFF. The CDR3 DNA sequence: TGTGCCAGCAGTGACCCGACTAGCGGGGGAGGCGATGAGCAGTTCTTC.